This T cell receptor beta chain was recovered during a study of PD-1 blockade in classical Hodgkin lymphoma. Study findings and constraints: There remain no defined causes for the repertoire differences, which possibly reflect disease activity or prior therapy. TCR diversity at baseline was reported to be reduced in newly diagnosed patients relative to healthy donors.

Time point: newly diagnosed, previously untreated cHL patient sample. The authors purified CD4+ T cells from thawed PBMCs by magnetic negative selection. It was PBMCs in newly diagnosed, untreated classical Hodgkin lymphoma that served as comparison. Germline assignment: CDR1 KGHSH and CDR2 LQKENI. Unmatched junction bases numbered 5, after V lost 6 bases and J lost 2 bases. This CDR3 has 15 residues. As to this clone: Its antigen is unknown.

Assay used: immunoSEQ multiplex PCR; TCRdb lists only in-frame clones, some missing. The profile shows just over 15,000 clones, 85% to 90% of them singletons. Specimen: CD4+ T cells from blood. The clonotype was recovered from a human donor with classical Hodgkin lymphoma. The rearrangement uses TRBV18 and TRBJ2-3; 10 bases agree with TRBD2. The CDR3 spells CASSPGTSDTDTQYF. CDR3 DNA: TGTGCCAGCTCTCCCGGGACTAGCGACACAGATACGCAGTATTTT.